This T cell receptor beta chain was retrieved from a study of T cell repertoires in ileal Crohn's disease. Across the study: Less than 40% were active smokers at surgery; median disease duration was 7.9 years. From the surgical specimen's inflamed ileum, biopsies were taken as M0. Study-wide points: All patients with clonality above 26.8% had endoscopic recurrence.

This CDR3 comprises 15 residues. The ends were cut back, 5 bases at V and 2 bases at J, with 16 bases in the middle. Germline V gene sequence: CDR1 MNHEY, CDR2 SMNVEV (reference sequence). Time point given: inflamed ileum from the surgical specimen. Comments on this clone: Its specificity is unknown.

Here immunoSEQ multiplex PCR was the method, and the copy in TCRdb shows in-frame clones only, minus some. The sample holds 9,500 to 11,000 clones, roughly 91% seen once. This TCR derives from an adult with Crohn's disease. The sample consisted of ileal tissue. The chain uses TRBV27 and TRBJ2-7, with D perhaps matching TRBD1 or TRBD2 (5 bases each). CDR3 amino acids: CASSPDHGTTYEQYF. The CDR3 DNA is TGTGCCAGCAGTCCCGACCACGGGACCACCTACGAGCAGTACTTC.